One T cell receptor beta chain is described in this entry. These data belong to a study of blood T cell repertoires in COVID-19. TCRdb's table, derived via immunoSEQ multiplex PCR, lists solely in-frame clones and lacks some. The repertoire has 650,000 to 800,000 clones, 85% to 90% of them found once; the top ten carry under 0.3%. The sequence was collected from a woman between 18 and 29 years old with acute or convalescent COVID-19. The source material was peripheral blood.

The CDR3 loop is CASSQDKDRVKNGNQPQHF. The CDR3 DNA follows: TGCGCCAGCAGCCAAGACAAGGACAGGGTTAAAAATGGCAATCAGCCCCAGCATTTT. The gene calls are TRBV4-1 and TRBJ1-5; 8 nucleotides match TRBD1. This CDR3 has 19 residues. Trimming removed 0 bases from V and 2 bases from J; junction bases left unmatched: 12. Germline lookup yields CDR1 MGHRA and CDR2 YSYEKL.